This TCR beta chain was sequenced in a study of blood T cell repertoires in COVID-19. The wider study: Acute and convalescent COVID-19 samples came from the United States, Italy and Spain. T cells, B-cell-depleted T cells, or PBMCs provided the cDNA or gDNA that served as material.

The CDR3 totals 13 residues. Trimming removed 3 bases from V and 4 bases from J, with 9 bases in between. CDR1 is KGHSH and CDR2 is LQKENI in the germline V gene. Authors' data handling: Estimated nucleated cell counts came from reference gene primer amplification. Clones were read by immunoSEQ multiplex PCR, and TCRdb kept only the in-frame ones, dropping some. The V and J calls and clone size were taken over from that table, and D and trimming were inferred from the DNA. Of some 100,000 clones in the sample, almost 90% were seen once. The clonotype originates from a woman aged 65 to 85 with acute or convalescent COVID-19. The sample consisted of peripheral blood. V usage is TRBV18 and J usage is TRBJ2-5, with D tentatively TRBD2 (5 bases). The chain's CDR3 is CASSPRERETQYF. CDR3 DNA: TGTGCCAGCTCACCGAGGGAGAGAGAGACCCAGTACTTC. Using reference TRBV18 and TRBJ2-5 for the parts outside the CDR3, the full variable domain is NAGVMQNPRHLVRRRGQEARLRCSPMKGHSHVYWYRQLPEEGLKFMVYLQKENIIDESGMPKERFSAEFPKEGPSILRIQQVVRGDSAAYFCASSPRERETQYFGPGTRLLVL.